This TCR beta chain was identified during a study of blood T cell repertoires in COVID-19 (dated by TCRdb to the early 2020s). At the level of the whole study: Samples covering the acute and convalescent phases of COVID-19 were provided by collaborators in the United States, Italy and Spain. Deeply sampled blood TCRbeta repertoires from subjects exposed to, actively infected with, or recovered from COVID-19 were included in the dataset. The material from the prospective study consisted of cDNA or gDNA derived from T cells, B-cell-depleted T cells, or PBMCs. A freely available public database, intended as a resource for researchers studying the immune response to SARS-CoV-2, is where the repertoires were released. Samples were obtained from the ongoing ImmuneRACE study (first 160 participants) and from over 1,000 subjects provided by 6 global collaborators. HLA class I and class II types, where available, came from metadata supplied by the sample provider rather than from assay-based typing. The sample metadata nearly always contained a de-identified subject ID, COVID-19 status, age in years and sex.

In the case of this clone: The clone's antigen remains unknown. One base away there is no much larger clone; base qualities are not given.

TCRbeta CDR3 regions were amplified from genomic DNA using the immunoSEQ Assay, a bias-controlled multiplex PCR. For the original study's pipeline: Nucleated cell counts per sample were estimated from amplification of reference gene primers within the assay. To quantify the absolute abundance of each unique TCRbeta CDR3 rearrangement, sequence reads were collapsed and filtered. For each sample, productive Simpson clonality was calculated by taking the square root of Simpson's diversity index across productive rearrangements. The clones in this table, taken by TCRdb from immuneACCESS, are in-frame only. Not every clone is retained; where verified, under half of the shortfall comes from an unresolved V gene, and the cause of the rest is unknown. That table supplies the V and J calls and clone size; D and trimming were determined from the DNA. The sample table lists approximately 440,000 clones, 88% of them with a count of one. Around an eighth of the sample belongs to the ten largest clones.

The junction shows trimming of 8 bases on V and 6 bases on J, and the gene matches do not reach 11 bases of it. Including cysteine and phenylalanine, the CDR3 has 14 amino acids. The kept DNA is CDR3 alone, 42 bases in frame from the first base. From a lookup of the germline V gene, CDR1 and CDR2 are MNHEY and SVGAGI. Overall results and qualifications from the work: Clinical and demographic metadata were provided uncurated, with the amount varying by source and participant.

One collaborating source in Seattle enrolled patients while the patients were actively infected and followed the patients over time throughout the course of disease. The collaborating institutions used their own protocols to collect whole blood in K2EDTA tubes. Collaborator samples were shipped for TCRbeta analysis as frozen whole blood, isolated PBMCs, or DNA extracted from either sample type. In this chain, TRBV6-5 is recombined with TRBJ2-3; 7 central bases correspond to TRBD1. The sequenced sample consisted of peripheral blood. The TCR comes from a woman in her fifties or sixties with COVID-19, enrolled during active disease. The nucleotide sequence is TGTGCCAGCTTCAGGACAGGAGTCGCCGATACGCAGTATTTT. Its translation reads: CASFRTGVADTQYF.